Described below is a single T cell receptor (beta chain) sequence and its context. Its antigen is still unknown. These data belong to a study of OX40 agonist ivuxolimab in advanced cancers. Study-level results: Relative to CD4+, CD8+ T cells held more expanded clones on average.

Peripheral blood came from all dose cohorts at three timepoints. CDR1 is SEHNR, CDR2 FQNEAQ, per germline (reference sequence). This CDR3 has 18 residues. The J segment lost 8 bases and the V segment lost 1 base, leaving 17 bases of the junction unmatched. The assay was immunoSEQ multiplex PCR, and TCRdb's table has in-frame clones only and misses some. The repertoire holds about 22,000 clones, with roughly 84% as singletons. This sequence was found in an adult with an advanced solid tumor such as melanoma, head and neck, liver or kidney cancer. J is TRBJ2-1 and V is TRBV7-9; 7 bases agree with TRBD2. The material sequenced was CD4+ or CD8+ T cells sorted from blood, taken in a trial of the OX40 agonist ivuxolimab. The DNA for the CDR3 is TGTGCCAGCAGCTTAGTCAGGTTAGCGGGCCGTATAAACGATGAGCAGTTCTTC. Protein sequence: CASSLVRLAGRINDEQFF.